This TCR beta chain was identified during a study of PD-1 blockade in classical Hodgkin lymphoma. Study-wide results and limits: Newly diagnosed patients reportedly had lower baseline TCR diversity than healthy donors.

Produced via immunoSEQ multiplex PCR; TCRdb's table is partial and in-frame only. The sample records roughly 140,000 clones, 78% being singletons. Trimming took 3 bases from V and 4 from J, leaving 21 bases between them. The germline V gene has CDR1 LNHDA and CDR2 SQIVND (reference sequence). The CDR3 consists of 17 residues. After autologous stem cell transplantation all patients relapsed, and prior brentuximab vedotin exposure differed between cohorts. About this clone itself: Its specificity is unknown.

The sequence came from a human donor with classical Hodgkin lymphoma. This chain uses TRBV19 with TRBJ2-5; a weak D match, TRBD2 (5 bases). The sample here was peripheral blood mononuclear cells (PBMCs), taken before the second cycle of nivolumab. CDR3 region: CASSMRVSGNPVETQYF. CDR3 DNA sequence: TGTGCCAGTAGTATGCGCGTCTCCGGGAACCCGGTAGAGACCCAGTACTTC.